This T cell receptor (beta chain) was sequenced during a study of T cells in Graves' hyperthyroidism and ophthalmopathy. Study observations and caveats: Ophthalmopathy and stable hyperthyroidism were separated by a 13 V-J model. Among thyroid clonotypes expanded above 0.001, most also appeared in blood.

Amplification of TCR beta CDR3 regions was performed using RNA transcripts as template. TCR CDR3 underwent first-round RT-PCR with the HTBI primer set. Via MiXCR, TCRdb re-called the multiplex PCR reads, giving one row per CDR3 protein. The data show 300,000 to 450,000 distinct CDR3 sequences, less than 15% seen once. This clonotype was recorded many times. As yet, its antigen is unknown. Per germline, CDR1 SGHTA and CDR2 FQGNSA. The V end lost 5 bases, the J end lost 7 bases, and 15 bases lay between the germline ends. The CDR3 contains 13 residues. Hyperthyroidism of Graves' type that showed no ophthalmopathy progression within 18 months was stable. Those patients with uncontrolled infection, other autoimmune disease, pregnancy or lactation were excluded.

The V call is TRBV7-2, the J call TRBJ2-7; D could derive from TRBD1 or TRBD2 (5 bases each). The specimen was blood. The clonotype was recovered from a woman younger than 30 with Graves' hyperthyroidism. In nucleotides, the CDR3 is TGTGCCAGCAGCCCAAACAATGGGGGAGAGCAGTACTTC. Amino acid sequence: CASSPNNGGEQYF. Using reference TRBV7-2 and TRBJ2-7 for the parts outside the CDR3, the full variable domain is GAGVSQSPSNKVTEKGKDVELRCDPISGHTALYWYRQSLGQGLEFLIYFQGNSAPDKSGLPSDRFSAERTGGSVSTLTIQRTQQEDSAVYLCASSPNNGGEQYFGPGTRLTVT.